This T cell receptor beta chain was sequenced in a study of T cells in Graves' hyperthyroidism and ophthalmopathy. Study-wide results and caveats: Ophthalmopathy got predicted by the model a median approximately 6.4 months before its onset.

This clonotype was picked up a small number of times. What it binds is not known. Amplified TCR beta CDR3 regions came from RNA transcripts. A set of HTBI primers served as the primers for a first-round RT-PCR of the TCR CDR3. Each CDR3 protein gets one entry after TCRdb re-called the multiplex PCR reads with MiXCR. The data contain about 560,000 distinct CDR3 sequences, 16% of them singletons. Each patient was aged 18 to 65 and had newly diagnosed hyperthyroidism of under 2 months' duration. Diagnostic assessment was based on clinical symptoms, serum thyroxine and TRAb, thyroid ultrasound and orbital computed tomography. A 10 ml volume of fresh peripheral blood provided the PBMCs. This CDR3 has 13 amino acids. Deletions cut 2 bases from V and 3 bases from J, with 6 bases between. Germline V lookup: CDR1 LNHDA, CDR2 SQIVND (reference sequence).

The gene calls are TRBV19 and TRBJ2-3; D not certain. Sequencing was performed on blood. The clonotype originates from a woman under 30 with Graves' hyperthyroidism. This CDR3 reads CASSILLTDTQYF. The DNA for the CDR3 is TGTGCCAGTAGTATACTCCTTACAGATACGCAGTATTTT. Drawing the rest from reference TRBV19 and TRBJ2-3, the complete variable domain is DGGITQSPKYLFRKEGQNVTLSCEQNLNHDAMYWYRQDPGQGLRLIYYSQIVNDFQKGDIAEGYSVSREKKESFPLTVTSAQKNPTAFYLCASSILLTDTQYFGPGTRLTVL.